This T cell receptor beta chain was recorded in a study of T-cell memory formation after mild COVID-19. After 5'RACE with constant-segment primers, TCR alpha and TCR beta cDNA libraries carrying sample barcodes and UMIs were obtained. TCRdb re-analysed the 5' RACE reads in MiXCR, keeping a single row per CDR3 protein. The sample lists around 200,000 distinct CDR3 sequences, 16% occurring once. Whole-study results and caveats: CD4+ clones that contracted lay mainly in CM and EM; CD8+ ones lay in EMRA. Day 15 to 85 contracting clones showed balanced CD4/CD8; later expanders leaned CD4+.

The V gene lost 0 bases and the J gene lost 4 bases, with 15 bases spanning the gap. Germline loops: CDR1 SGHTA, CDR2 FQGNSA. The CDR3 has 16 residues. This clonotype was seen a few times. Its antigen remains unidentified. Material for sequencing was PBMCs or a T cell subset sorted from them (not recorded which). The V call is TRBV7-2, the J call TRBJ1-2, with D tentatively TRBD1 (6 bases). The TCR sequence derives from an adult woman who had mild COVID-19 (a few samples of this study predate the infection). Cell type and time point are not known. For the CDR3, the DNA is TGTGCCAGCAGCTTAGCAGGAGCACAGGGCAGCTATGGCTACACCTTC. Translation gives CASSLAGAQGSYGYTF.